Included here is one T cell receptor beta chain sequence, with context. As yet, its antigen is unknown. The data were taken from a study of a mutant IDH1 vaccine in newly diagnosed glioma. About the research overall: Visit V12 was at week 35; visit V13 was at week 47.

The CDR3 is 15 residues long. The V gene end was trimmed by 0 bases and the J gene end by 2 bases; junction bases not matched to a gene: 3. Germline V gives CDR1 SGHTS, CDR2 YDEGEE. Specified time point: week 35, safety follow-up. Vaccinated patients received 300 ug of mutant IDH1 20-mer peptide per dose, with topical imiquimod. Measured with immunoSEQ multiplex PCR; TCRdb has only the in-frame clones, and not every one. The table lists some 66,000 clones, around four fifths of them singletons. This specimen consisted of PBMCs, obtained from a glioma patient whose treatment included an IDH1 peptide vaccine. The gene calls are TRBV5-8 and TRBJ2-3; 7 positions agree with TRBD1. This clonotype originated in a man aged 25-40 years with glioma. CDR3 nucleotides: TGTGCCAGCAGCTTGGGGACAGGAGTCACAGATACGCAGTATTTT. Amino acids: CASSLGTGVTDTQYF.